This TCR beta chain was captured by sequencing in a study of shared clonotypes between healthy human individuals. Germline CDR1 is SEHNR and CDR2 is FQNEAQ (reference sequence). There are 13 residues in the CDR3. Between the trimmed V and J ends, which lost 5 bases and 4 bases, there was a span of 10 bases. Original methodology: With immunoSEQ giving junction-only sequences and no quality scores, filtering differed. Assay: immunoSEQ multiplex PCR; the TCRdb copy retains only in-frame clones and omits some. That table gives V, J and clone size, and the DNA gave D and trimming. There are roughly 2.4 million clones in the sample; roughly 95% occur only once, and about 0.13% lies in the top ten.

This TCR derives from a man aged 18-30 years in good health. The V call is TRBV7-9, the J call TRBJ2-3; D is unresolved. The sample consisted of naive CD4+ T cells sorted from blood. As for subset: CD45RA+ positively selected. This CDR3 reads CASSEQAADTQYF. DNA of the CDR3: TGTGCCAGCAGCGAGCAGGCCGCAGATACGCAGTATTTT. Variable domain in full (rest from reference TRBV7-9 and TRBJ2-3): DTGVSQNPRHKITKRGQNVTFRCDPISEHNRLYWYRQTLGQGPEFLTYFQNEAQLEKSRLLSDRFSAERPKGSFSTLEIQRTEQGDSAMYLCASSEQAADTQYFGPGTRLTVL.